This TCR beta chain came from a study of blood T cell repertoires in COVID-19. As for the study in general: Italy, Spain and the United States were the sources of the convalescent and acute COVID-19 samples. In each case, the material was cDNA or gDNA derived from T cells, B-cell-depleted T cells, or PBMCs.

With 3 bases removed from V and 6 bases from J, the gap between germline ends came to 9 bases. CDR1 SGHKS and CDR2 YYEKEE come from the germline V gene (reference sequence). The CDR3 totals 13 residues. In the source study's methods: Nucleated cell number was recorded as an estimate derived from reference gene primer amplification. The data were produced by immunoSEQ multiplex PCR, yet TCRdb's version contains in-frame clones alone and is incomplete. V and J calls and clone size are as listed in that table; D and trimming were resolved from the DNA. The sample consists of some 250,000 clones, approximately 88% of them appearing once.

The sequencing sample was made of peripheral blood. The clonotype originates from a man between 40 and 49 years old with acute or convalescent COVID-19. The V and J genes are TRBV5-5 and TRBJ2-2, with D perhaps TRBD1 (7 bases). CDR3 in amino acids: CASSWRGPGELFF. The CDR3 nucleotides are TGTGCCAGCAGCTGGAGGGGGCCCGGGGAGCTGTTTTTT. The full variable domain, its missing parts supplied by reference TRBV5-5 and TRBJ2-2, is DAGVTQSPTHLIKTRGQQVTLRCSPISGHKSVSWYQQVLGQGPQFIFQYYEKEERGRGNFPDRFSARQFPNYSSELNVNALLLGDSALYLCASSWRGPGELFFGEGSRLTVL.